This TCR beta chain originates from a study of cytomegalovirus exposure and HLA in healthy donors. J lost 5 bases, V lost 4 bases, and 14 bases had no gene match. The CDR3 spans 16 residues. Looked up from germline, CDR1 is SGHNT and CDR2 is YYREEE (reference sequence). Vbeta (60) and Jbeta (13) primers were used in the PCR. Generated by immunoSEQ multiplex PCR, the TCRdb table keeps only in-frame clones and is missing some. The sample gives 250,000 to 350,000 clones, about 80% of which show up once; about 0.29% is in the top ten. This rearrangement joins TRBV5-4 to TRBJ2-7, with 8 nucleotides matching TRBD2. This clonotype originated in a girl aged 2-10 years in good health and CMV-seronegative. Sequencing was done on a sample of PBMCs. The DNA for the CDR3 is TGTGCCAGCAGCCCCCCCTGGGCGGGGGGTATCAACGAGCAGTACTTC. Translated: CASSPPWAGGINEQYF. Full variable domain (outside the CDR3, taken from reference TRBV5-4 and TRBJ2-7): ETGVTQSPTHLIKTRGQQVTLRCSSQSGHNTVSWYQQALGQGPQFIFQYYREEENGRGNFPPRFSGLQFPNYSSELNVNALELDDSALYLCASSPPWAGGINEQYFGPGTRLTVT.